This TCR beta chain stems from a study of OX40 agonist ivuxolimab in advanced cancers. Germline assignment: CDR1 KGHSH and CDR2 LQKENI. The CDR3 consists of 14 residues. V trimming: 6 bases; J trimming: 0 bases; junction bases outside the gene matches: 3. Here immunoSEQ multiplex PCR was the method, and the copy in TCRdb shows in-frame clones only, minus some. Among about 62,000 clones listed, around 83% were seen once. The genes are TRBV18 and TRBJ2-5, with 8 bases aligning to TRBD2. The sequences come from CD4+ or CD8+ T cells sorted from blood, collected in a trial of the OX40 agonist ivuxolimab. The source of this sequence is an adult with an advanced solid tumor such as melanoma, head and neck, liver or kidney cancer. The CDR3 coding sequence is TGTGCCAGCTCCTTGACTAGCGACCAAGAGACCCAGTACTTC. Translating gives CASSLTSDQETQYF.